The 10 T cell receptor beta chains below come from one sample, sequenced in a study of CD4 T cells in relation to SARS-CoV-2 and coronaviruses. Before the COVID-19 pandemic, during about 2011-2019, CD4+ T cells were taken from unexposed donors. After roughly ten days of culture, CD4+ T cells were isolated. Sequenced by immunoSEQ multiplex PCR; TCRdb stores in-frame clones only, minus some. The table lists some 20,000 clones, around 72% of them singletons. These receptors have no known antigen. Sample: CD4+ T cells from PBMCs, cultured in vitro. The receptors shown here come from a human donor in good health.

The chain employs TRBV5-1 and TRBJ2-1; TRBD1 is a possible D gene (6 bases). Germline V gene sequence: CDR1 SGHRS, CDR2 YFSETQ. Trimming removed 0 bases from V and 4 bases from J, with 14 bases in between. This CDR3 has 16 residues. CDR3 DNA: TGCGCCAGCAGCTTGGGAGGCCTAGGGGGTTACAATGAGCAGTTCTTC. The encoded protein is CASSLGGLGGYNEQFF.

In this sample, this clone turned up a few times. The chain links TRBV19 to TRBJ2-7; D call uncertain. V was shortened by 3 bases and J by 5 bases, with 14 bases between the two germline ends. This CDR3 comprises 14 residues. Germline CDR1 reads LNHDA; CDR2 reads SQIVND (reference sequence). The CDR3 DNA follows: TGTGCCAGTAGTATGGCCAGGACCGTTAACGAGCAGTACTTC. Protein product: CASSMARTVNEQYF.

This chain uses TRBV18 with TRBJ1-3; 7 nucleotides align to TRBD1. Germline values: CDR1 KGHSH, CDR2 LQKENI. V shed 6 bases and J 3 bases; nucleotides not matched to a gene: 8. The CDR3 has 15 residues. The CDR3 DNA is TGTGCCAGCTCCCTTCAGGGGGATATTGGAAACACCATATATTTT. The encoded protein is CASSLQGDIGNTIYF.

This clone showed up just once. The chain employs TRBV6-4 and TRBJ2-1; 9 bases match TRBD1. Germline V lookup: CDR1 MRHNA, CDR2 SNTAGT. J lost 7 bases, V lost 0 bases, and 4 bases had no gene match. There are 15 residues in the CDR3. CDR3 bases: TGTGCCAGCAGTGACTCTCGGACAGGGGCGAATGAGCAGTTCTTC. Its protein product is CASSDSRTGANEQFF.

The chain combines TRBV9 with TRBJ2-7, with a weak D call TRBD1 (6 bases). The V and J ends lost 2 bases and 0 bases respectively, with 15 bases between them. The germline gives CDR1 SGDLS, CDR2 YYNGEE. There are 16 residues in the CDR3. The CDR3 coding sequence is TGTGCCAGCAGCGTCCTAGGGGGAGCCCCCTCCTACGAGCAGTACTTC. Translating it yields CASSVLGGAPSYEQYF.

This clone has a handful of counts. V gene TRBV2 combines with J gene TRBJ1-2, with 7 positions matching TRBD1. CDR1 SNHLY and CDR2 FYNNEI come from the germline V gene. The J segment lost 4 bases and the V segment lost 5 bases, leaving 4 bases of the junction unmatched. The CDR3 extends over 13 amino acids. CDR3 in amino acids: CASSFGQAYGYTF. The CDR3 bases are TGTGCCAGCAGTTTCGGACAGGCCTATGGCTACACCTTC.

This clone was detected only once. V usage is TRBV24-1 and J usage is TRBJ2-5; D is perhaps TRBD1 or TRBD2 (5 bases each). There are 16 residues in the CDR3. Germline lookup yields CDR1 KGHDR and CDR2 SFDVKD. V was cut by 4 bases and J by 5 bases, with 19 bases left in between. The CDR3 loop reads CATSDPRGIVGETQYF. The CDR3 DNA is TGTGCCACCAGTGACCCGAGGGGTATAGTTGGGGAGACCCAGTACTTC.

This clone has a handful of counts. The rearrangement uses TRBV5-1 and TRBJ2-5; D remains ambiguous. Germline loops: CDR1 SGHRS, CDR2 YFSETQ. V was clipped by 3 bases and J by 5 bases, with 5 bases between them. The CDR3 covers 11 residues. CDR3 sequence reads: CASSWSETQYF. As DNA, the CDR3 is TGCGCCAGCAGCTGGTCGGAGACCCAGTACTTC.

V gene TRBV5-8 combines with J gene TRBJ2-3; 7 nucleotides match TRBD1. The ends lost 6 bases at V and 4 bases at J; junction bases unmatched: 14. Germline V gives CDR1 SGHTS, CDR2 YDEGEE. The CDR3 has 16 amino acids. The CDR3 nucleotides read TGTGCCAGCACCAAGAACAGGGGCCTGGGGGCAGATACGCAGTATTTT. This sequence encodes CASTKNRGLGADTQYF.

In nucleotides, the CDR3 is TGTGCCAGCAGCCCAGCCCGCTCCTACAATGAGCAGTTCTTC. Translation: CASSPARSYNEQFF. The chain is built from TRBV27 and TRBJ2-1, with D hard to call. Germline CDR1 and CDR2: MNHEY and SMNVEV (reference sequence). This CDR3 contains 14 residues. Trimming shortened V by 6 bases and J by 0 bases, and 9 bases separated the two germline ends.